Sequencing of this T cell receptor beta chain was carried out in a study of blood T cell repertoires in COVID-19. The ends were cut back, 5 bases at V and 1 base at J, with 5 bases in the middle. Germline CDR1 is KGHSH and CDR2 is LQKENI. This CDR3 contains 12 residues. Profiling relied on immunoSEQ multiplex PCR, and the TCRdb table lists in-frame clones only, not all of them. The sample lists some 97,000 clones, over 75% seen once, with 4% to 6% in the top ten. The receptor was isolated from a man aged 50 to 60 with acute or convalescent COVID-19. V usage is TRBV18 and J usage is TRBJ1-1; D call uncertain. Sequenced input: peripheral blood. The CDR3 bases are TGTGCCAGCTCAAAAGCGAACACTGAAGCTTTCTTT. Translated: CASSKANTEAFF.